The 31 T cell receptor beta chains reported below all come from one sample, sequenced in a study of blood T cells in healthy people across ages. Through a sample-barcoded 5' primer and a J-beta primer mix, a second PCR was run for 7 to 11 cycles. TCRdb independently ran MiXCR on the 5' RACE reads; one entry per CDR3 protein. The sample has roughly 1,500,000 distinct CDR3 sequences, roughly 40% seen once. Sequencing was carried out using blood. Receptor source: a woman younger than 30 in good health.

The rearrangement uses TRBV5-1 and TRBJ1-2; D gene ambiguous. With 6 bases removed from V and 1 base from J, the gap between germline ends came to 16 bases. The CDR3 has 15 amino acids. Per the germline V gene, CDR1 is SGHRS and CDR2 is YFSETQ. This CDR3 is CASKVEDHFNYGYTF. CDR3 nucleotide sequence: TGCGCCAGCAAGGTTGAGGACCACTTTAACTATGGCTACACCTTC.

In its sample, this clonotype was seen many times. This chain joins TRBV6-5 and TRBJ2-7, with D possibly TRBD1 on 6 matching bases. Trimming left V 9 bases short and J 1 base short, with 7 bases between. CDR1 MNHEY and CDR2 SVGAGI come from the germline V gene. The CDR3 runs to 11 residues. The CDR3 bases are TGTGCCAGTGGACAGTCCTACGAGCAGTACTTC. Protein sequence: CASGQSYEQYF.

This clonotype has ten or more counts. The CDR3 DNA is TGTGCCATCAGTGAGTCGTTCGCGGAAAACTCTGGGGCCAACGTCCTGACTTTC. The encoded protein is CAISESFAENSGANVLTF. The chain uses TRBV10-3 and TRBJ2-6, with D uncertain. V gave up 0 bases and J gave up 0 bases, with 12 bases separating them. The CDR3 runs 18 residues. CDR1 and CDR2 from the germline V gene are ENHRY and SYGVKD.

The chain is built from TRBV15 and TRBJ2-1; no definite D call. Looked up from germline, CDR1 is LNHNV and CDR2 is YYDKDF (reference sequence). This CDR3 comprises 15 residues. Trimming left V 4 bases short and J 0 bases short, with 10 bases between. CDR3 residues: CATSNQKISYNEQFF. Here the CDR3 DNA reads TGTGCCACCAGCAACCAGAAAATCTCCTACAATGAGCAGTTCTTC.

The table lists this clonotype with a few counts. The chain carries TRBV4-2 and TRBJ1-5; D gene unclear. This CDR3 contains 15 residues. V shed 0 bases and J shed 4 bases, with 10 bases lying between them. Germline V gives CDR1 LGHNA, CDR2 YNFKEQ. This chain's CDR3 is CASSQDTGINQPQHF. CDR3 bases: TGTGCCAGCAGCCAAGATACGGGGATTAATCAGCCCCAGCATTTT.

The chain joins TRBV6-6 to TRBJ2-5, with unresolved D. Germline assignment: CDR1 MNHNY and CDR2 SVGAGI (reference sequence). V was pared by 6 bases and J by 3 bases, with 8 bases between. CDR3 length: 12 residues. In DNA, the CDR3 is TGTGCCAGCAGGCAGGAAGAAGAGACCCAGTACTTC. This translates into CASRQEEETQYF.

This clonotype appeared a few times. The V and J genes are TRBV20-1 and TRBJ1-5; 8 bases fit TRBD1. Germline lookup yields CDR1 DFQATT and CDR2 SNEGSKA (reference sequence). This CDR3 spans 15 amino acids. The ends lost 6 bases at V and 0 bases at J; junction bases unmatched: 7. CDR3 protein: CSADGTGDSNQPQHF. CDR3 bases: TGCAGTGCCGATGGGACAGGCGATAGCAATCAGCCCCAGCATTTT.

Worth noting for this clonotype: At one end, the junction sequence differs from germline, possibly due to a read error. The chain uses TRBV7-7 and TRBJ2-3; D is possibly TRBD1 (6 bases). This CDR3 comprises 14 residues. Germline loops: CDR1 SSHAT, CDR2 FNYEAQ (reference sequence). The CDR3 loop reads CASSLGPGVDTQYF. In DNA, the CDR3 is TGTGCTAGCAGCTTAGGCCCAGGGGTAGATACGCAGTATTTT.

V and J are TRBV20-1 and TRBJ2-2, with D possibly matching TRBD1 (5 bases). Germline V gene data show CDR1 as DFQATT and CDR2 as SNEGSKA (reference sequence). This CDR3 has 13 residues. Trimming stripped 5 bases from V and 3 bases from J, with 10 bases between. This CDR3 is CSALGADTGELFF. In nucleotides, the CDR3 is TGCAGTGCTTTAGGGGCAGACACCGGGGAGCTGTTTTTT.

This chain connects TRBV6-5 to TRBJ2-1; D is ambiguous. This CDR3 is built from 16 residues. V was trimmed by 7 bases and J by 8 bases, leaving 24 bases between them. Germline CDR1 reads MNHEY; CDR2 reads SVGAGI. DNA for the CDR3: TGTGCCAGCACCCAAGGGCGAACGATAGCCCACGATGAGCAGTTCTTC. This translates into CASTQGRTIAHDEQFF.

The V call is TRBV11-2, the J call TRBJ2-1, with 9 positions matching TRBD2. The germline V gene has CDR1 SGHAT and CDR2 FQNNGV. CDR3 length: 17 amino acids. The V gene end was trimmed by 5 bases and the J gene end by 7 bases; junction bases not matched to a gene: 15. CDR3 residues: CASSLRRGGGAKNEQFF. As DNA, the CDR3 is TGTGCCAGCAGCCTCCGTAGGGGCGGGGGGGCCAAGAATGAGCAGTTCTTC.

This clonotype was seen a few times. This chain connects TRBV27 to TRBJ2-6; D is perhaps TRBD1 (5 bases). From germline, CDR1 is MNHEY and CDR2 SMNVEV (reference sequence). The CDR3 has 17 amino acids. Trimming shortened V by 6 bases and J by 0 bases, and 15 bases separated the two germline ends. Here the CDR3 DNA reads TGTGCCAGCAGACCGACAGAGATTACCTCTGGGGCCAACGTCCTGACTTTC. This gives the protein CASRPTEITSGANVLTF.

This clonotype was seen a few times. The chain carries TRBV27 and TRBJ2-1; TRBD1 matches 9 bases. Trimming at V came to 7 bases and at J to 3 bases, leaving 7 bases not matched to a gene. Germline assignment: CDR1 MNHEY and CDR2 SMNVEV (reference sequence). This CDR3 contains 15 residues. The CDR3 nucleotides read TGTGCCAGCATCCGGGACAGGGCCCTCTACAATGAGCAGTTCTTC. It yields the protein CASIRDRALYNEQFF.

This rearrangement joins TRBV20-1 to TRBJ1-6; maybe TRBD1 (5 bases). CDR1 and CDR2 from the germline V gene are DFQATT and SNEGSKA (reference sequence). V dropped 5 bases and J dropped 5 bases, with 16 bases sitting between them. The CDR3 is made up of 15 amino acids. CDR3 amino acids: CSAPTGQGDNSPLHF. CDR3 nucleotide sequence: TGCAGTGCTCCGACGGGGCAGGGAGATAATTCACCCCTCCACTTT.

The sample holds a few counts of this clonotype. V and J are TRBV3-1 and TRBJ2-1; TRBD2 agrees at 8 bases. V lost 3 bases, J lost 5 bases, and 9 bases stayed unmatched. CDR1 and CDR2 from the germline V gene are LGHDT and YNNKEL (reference sequence). CDR3 size: 16 residues. Written as DNA, the CDR3 is TGTGCCAGCAGCCACACTACTAGCGGAGATAACAATGAGCAGTTCTTC. Its protein is CASSHTTSGDNNEQFF.

V and J are TRBV9 and TRBJ2-7, with D unclear. This CDR3 region has 12 residues. Trimming shortened V by 3 bases and J by 5 bases, and 9 bases separated the two germline ends. Per germline, CDR1 SGDLS and CDR2 YYNGEE. The DNA for the CDR3 is TGTGCCAGCAGCGGGGAAGGGAACGAGCAGTACTTC. As protein: CASSGEGNEQYF.

V and J are TRBV4-1 and TRBJ2-3, with D unresolved. The V gene's germline CDR1 is MGHRA and CDR2 YSYEKL. Trimming took off 4 bases at V and 4 bases at J, with 12 bases between the two ends. The CDR3 length is 14 residues. DNA of the CDR3: TGCGCCAGCAGCCCAGGCGGCCCCGCAGATACGCAGTATTTT. Its protein is CASSPGGPADTQYF.

This clonotype was observed a handful of times. Written as DNA, the CDR3 is TGTGCCAGCAGTGAGGGATTAACGCAGTATTTT. Amino acids: CASSEGLTQYF. The chain employs TRBV25-1 and TRBJ2-3; no clear D. Germline V gives CDR1 MGHDK, CDR2 SYGVNS. The V gene lost 3 bases and the J gene lost 9 bases, with 7 bases spanning the gap. The CDR3 consists of 11 residues.

The V gene is TRBV7-2, the J gene TRBJ2-5, with a possible D match to TRBD1 (7 bases). Germline CDR1 and CDR2: SGHTA and FQGNSA. The CDR3 extends over 14 amino acids. Trimming pared 4 bases from V and 9 bases from J, leaving 18 bases between. This CDR3 reads CASSSRLAGGPQYF. The CDR3 DNA reads TGTGCCAGCAGCTCGAGACTTGCAGGGGGGCCCCAGTACTTC. Looking up the rest from reference TRBV7-2 and TRBJ2-5 gives the full variable domain: GAGVSQSPSNKVTEKGKDVELRCDPISGHTALYWYRQSLGQGLEFLIYFQGNSAPDKSGLPSDRFSAERTGGSVSTLTIQRTQQEDSAVYLCASSSRLAGGPQYFGPGTRLLVL.

This chain connects TRBV5-1 to TRBJ2-3, with TRBD2 identical over 10 bases. The CDR3 is made up of 14 amino acids. Trimming cost V 7 bases and J 5 bases; bases outside gene matches: 7. The germline gives CDR1 SGHRS, CDR2 YFSETQ. The CDR3 is CASGPTSGEDTQYF. In DNA, the CDR3 is TGCGCCAGCGGCCCCACTAGCGGGGAAGATACGCAGTATTTT.

J is TRBJ2-1 and V is TRBV20-1; TRBD1 or TRBD2 may be the D gene (5 bases each). Germline lookup yields CDR1 DFQATT and CDR2 SNEGSKA (reference sequence). V was cut by 6 bases and J by 0 bases, with 18 bases left in between. The CDR3 has 16 residues. In DNA form, the CDR3 reads TGCAGTGCCGGGCCTCCGGGGCCGAGCTCCTACAATGAGCAGTTCTTC. Amino acid sequence: CSAGPPGPSSYNEQFF.

This clonotype was detected a few times. The gene calls are TRBV28 and TRBJ2-7; 8 bases fit TRBD1. CDR3 length: 14 amino acids. V was pared by 6 bases and J by 3 bases, with 7 bases of the junction left unmatched. Germline V gene data show CDR1 as MDHEN and CDR2 as SYDVKM. The CDR3 sequence is CASRLRDRIYEQYF. Written as DNA, the CDR3 is TGTGCCAGCAGGCTCCGGGACAGGATCTACGAGCAGTACTTC.

This clonotype was picked up many times. The V gene is TRBV10-3, the J gene TRBJ2-3, with a weak D call TRBD1 (5 bases). V was shortened by 6 bases and J by 0 bases, with 16 bases between the two germline ends. Germline V lookup: CDR1 ENHRY, CDR2 SYGVKD. The CDR3 totals 16 residues. The CDR3 spells CAISEQGTTSTDTQYF. CDR3 bases: TGTGCCATCAGCGAGCAGGGCACCACTAGCACAGATACGCAGTATTTT.

V and J are TRBV6-1 and TRBJ2-3; 16 bases agree with TRBD2. This CDR3 has 19 residues. The germline CDR1 and CDR2 sequences are MNHNS and SASEGT. The trim removed 7 bases at V and 5 bases at J, leaving 15 bases unmatched. The CDR3 reads CASTQGLAGGFPSLDTQYF. CDR3 bases: TGTGCCAGCACCCAGGGACTAGCGGGAGGGTTTCCCTCCCTAGATACGCAGTATTTT.

V and J are TRBV27 and TRBJ2-5; TRBD1 aligns across 7 bases. The germline V gene encodes CDR1 MNHEY and CDR2 SMNVEV (reference sequence). This CDR3 has 14 residues. V dropped 3 bases and J dropped 5; count of bases not matched to a gene: 6. This chain's CDR3 is CASSFGTDLETQYF. The CDR3 nucleotides read TGTGCCAGCAGTTTTGGGACAGATTTGGAGACCCAGTACTTC.

This clonotype was seen only a few times. The CDR3 coding sequence is TGTGCCAGCTCACCACAGGACTATGGCTACACCTTC. Its protein product is CASSPQDYGYTF. This chain links TRBV18 with TRBJ1-2; D ambiguous. CDR3 length equals 12 residues. Germline CDR1 and CDR2: KGHSH and LQKENI. V was clipped by 1 base and J by 3 bases, with 3 bases between them.

Remarks on this clonotype: A much larger clone is a single base away; this may be a read error. The V and J genes are TRBV7-2 and TRBJ1-1; TRBD1 matches at 7 bases. Germline-derived CDR1 and CDR2 are SGHTA and FQGNSA. This CDR3 spans 14 amino acids. Trimming at V came to 5 bases and at J to 7 bases, leaving 10 bases not matched to a gene. CDR3 sequence: CASSDDSGQIEAFF. The CDR3 coding sequence is TGTGCCAGCAGCGACGACTCGGGACAGATTGAAGCTTTCTTT. The full variable domain, its missing parts supplied by reference TRBV7-2 and TRBJ1-1, is GAGVSQSPSNKVTEKGKDVELRCDPISGHTALYWYRQSLGQGLEFLIYFQGNSAPDKSGLPSDRFSAERTGGSVSTLTIQRTQQEDSAVYLCASSDDSGQIEAFFGQGTRLTVV.

Concerning this clonotype: A much larger clone differs by one base, so this may be a read error. Here the CDR3 DNA reads TGCGGCGTCGGGCAGGAAGCTAACTATGGCTACACCTTC. This sequence encodes CGVGQEANYGYTF. The chain combines TRBV29-1 with TRBJ1-2; D not resolved. The CDR3 sequence is 13 residues long. Germline CDR1 SQVTM, CDR2 ANQGSEA.

This clonotype was seen a few times. The chain uses TRBV12-3 or TRBV12-4 and TRBJ2-7, with D unclear. The CDR3 extends over 14 amino acids. Trimming pared 1 base from V and 2 bases from J, leaving 9 bases between. The CDR3 here is CASSLEESAYEQYF. CDR3 in DNA: TGTGCCAGCAGTTTAGAGGAGTCAGCCTACGAGCAGTACTTC.

V and J are TRBV30 and TRBJ2-1, with 7 nucleotides matching TRBD1. Near its end, the DNA agrees better with TRBJ2-7, so the J call may be wrong. The CDR3 contains 15 residues. The germline gives CDR1 GTSNPN, CDR2 SVGIG (reference sequence). The CDR3 reads CAWNQGTVSSYEQYF. CDR3 bases: TGTGCCTGGAACCAGGGGACAGTTTCTTCCTACGAGCAGTACTTC.

The chain uses TRBV24-1 and TRBJ1-2, with D maybe TRBD1 (5 bases). The ends were cut back, 5 bases at V and 4 bases at J, with 10 bases in the middle. This CDR3 is 13 amino acids long. Per germline, CDR1 KGHDR and CDR2 SFDVKD. CDR3 coding DNA: TGTGCCACCAGTGTAGGGGACGGCTATGGCTACACCTTC. The encoded protein is CATSVGDGYGYTF.